The 26 T cell receptor beta chains reported below all come from one sample, sequenced in a study of T cell changes during pregnancy in multiple sclerosis. Generated by immunoSEQ multiplex PCR, the TCRdb table keeps only in-frame clones and is missing some. In the table there are tens of thousands of clones, more than 75% of which are singletons. The specimen comprised peripheral blood, sampled in the third trimester of pregnancy. The receptor set was obtained from a female donor with multiple sclerosis, enrolled in a pregnancy study.

The rearrangement joins TRBV9 to TRBJ1-1; possibly TRBD1 for D (5 bases). The V gene lost 2 bases and the J gene lost 0 bases, with 8 bases spanning the gap. Germline V gene sequence: CDR1 SGDLS, CDR2 YYNGEE. The CDR3 contains 14 residues. CDR3: CASSVLGVNTEAFF. The DNA of the CDR3 is TGTGCCAGCAGCGTCCTAGGGGTGAACACTGAAGCTTTCTTT.

The gene calls are TRBV6-4 and TRBJ2-3; the match to TRBD2 covers 11 bases. The germline V gene encodes CDR1 MRHNA and CDR2 SNTAGT. Trimming took 0 bases from V and 2 from J; bases not matched to a gene: 4. The CDR3 has 17 amino acids. The CDR3 is CASSDSASGGHTDTQYF. The CDR3 DNA follows: TGTGCCAGCAGTGACTCGGCTAGCGGGGGGCACACAGATACGCAGTATTTT.

This clone was seen a handful of times. The rearrangement uses TRBV18 and TRBJ1-2, with 7 bases aligning to TRBD1. The length of the CDR3 is 15 residues. V dropped 5 bases and J dropped 4; count of bases not matched to a gene: 10. Per germline, CDR1 KGHSH and CDR2 LQKENI. The CDR3: CASSLGTDRAYGYTF. CDR3 coding DNA: TGTGCCAGCTCATTAGGGACAGACCGGGCCTATGGCTACACCTTC.

The V call is TRBV6-5, the J call TRBJ1-1; 9 nucleotides match TRBD1. With 5 bases clipped from V and 5 bases from J, the junction kept 9 bases outside the gene matches. Looked up from germline, CDR1 is MNHEY and CDR2 is SVGAGI. The CDR3 is 15 residues long. The CDR3 loop is CASSRNRGRGTEAFF. The CDR3, as DNA: TGTGCCAGCAGTCGAAACAGGGGGCGCGGGACTGAAGCTTTCTTT.

V is TRBV18 and J is TRBJ2-1; 10 bases fit TRBD2. With V trimmed by 4 bases and J by 5 bases, 5 bases remained unmatched. The CDR3 is 15 amino acids. The V gene's germline CDR1 is KGHSH and CDR2 LQKENI. DNA of the CDR3: TGTGCCAGCTCACAGGTAGCGGGGGGTGACAATGAGCAGTTCTTC. As protein: CASSQVAGGDNEQFF.

The chain uses TRBV25-1 and TRBJ1-4, with 7 bases identical to TRBD1. Trimming cost V 8 bases and J 0 bases; bases outside gene matches: 3. The CDR3 is 14 amino acids. Germline CDR1 and CDR2: MGHDK and SYGVNS. Here the CDR3 DNA reads TGTGCCAGCGCAGGACAGGCAACTAATGAAAAACTGTTTTTT. Its protein product is CASAGQATNEKLFF.

The CDR3 reads CASTGAGGEQYF. DNA for the CDR3: TGTGCCAGCACTGGGGCCGGGGGCGAGCAGTACTTC. The chain has TRBV6-1 and TRBJ2-7; tentatively, D is TRBD2 (6 bases). This CDR3 has 12 residues. Trimming pared 7 bases from V and 6 bases from J, leaving 13 bases between. The germline V gene has CDR1 MNHNS and CDR2 SASEGT.

This clone has a count of ten or more. V gene TRBV2 combines with J gene TRBJ2-3; the match to TRBD1 covers 9 bases. With 8 bases clipped from V and 3 bases from J, the junction kept 6 bases outside the gene matches. The germline V gene has CDR1 SNHLY and CDR2 FYNNEI. There are 14 residues in the CDR3. The CDR3 sequence is CASGGQGVTDTQYF. In nucleotides, the CDR3 is TGTGCCAGCGGGGGACAGGGTGTGACAGATACGCAGTATTTT.

V and J are TRBV7-2 and TRBJ2-1; 11 bases are a match to TRBD1. CDR1 and CDR2 (germline): SGHTA, FQGNSA. CDR3 size: 15 residues. V dropped 6 bases and J dropped 2; count of bases not matched to a gene: 3. DNA of the CDR3: TGTGCCAGCAGGCGGGACAGGGGGGCCTACAATGAGCAGTTCTTC. This encodes CASRRDRGAYNEQFF.

As for this clone: The same CDR3 can be traced to other DNA sequences in this sample. This chain links TRBV7-9 with TRBJ2-1, with 9 bases fitting TRBD2. The CDR3 runs 16 residues. J was trimmed by 4 bases and V by 0 bases; bases with no gene match: 4. Germline V gene lookup returns CDR1 SEHNR and CDR2 FQNEAQ (reference sequence). The CDR3 reads CASSLALAGTYNEQFF. Written as DNA, the CDR3 is TGTGCCAGCAGCTTAGCGCTAGCGGGGACATACAATGAGCAGTTCTTC.

This clone was recorded once. V usage is TRBV9 and J usage is TRBJ1-1; 7 nucleotides agree with TRBD1. V lost 7 bases to trimming and J lost 0 bases; unmatched junction nucleotides: 12. Germline loops: CDR1 SGDLS, CDR2 YYNGEE. The CDR3 runs 16 residues. CDR3 sequence (DNA): TGTGCCAGCTCACCCCGGGGGGGACAGATGAACACTGAAGCTTTCTTT. Its translation is CASSPRGGQMNTEAFF.

A single count supports this clone. At the DNA level, this CDR3 is encoded by other sequences in the same sample as well. V is TRBV7-3 and J is TRBJ1-1, with TRBD1 matching over 7 bases. V dropped 0 bases and J dropped 3; count of bases not matched to a gene: 1. Germline CDR1 SGHTA, CDR2 FQGTGA. The CDR3 length is 14 residues. The CDR3 nucleotides are TGTGCCAGCAGCTTAACCGGGACAGACACTGAAGCTTTCTTT. This sequence encodes CASSLTGTDTEAFF.

V usage is TRBV25-1 and J usage is TRBJ1-1, with 7 bases matching TRBD1. Looked up from germline, CDR1 is MGHDK and CDR2 is SYGVNS. V trimming: 4 bases; J trimming: 4 bases; junction bases outside the gene matches: 3. The CDR3 contains 13 residues. The CDR3 loop reads CASSGQGGTEAFF. The DNA of the CDR3 is TGTGCCAGCAGTGGGCAGGGGGGCACTGAAGCTTTCTTT.

The rearrangement links TRBV4-3 to TRBJ1-1; no reliable D call. This CDR3 region has 15 residues. Germline V gives CDR1 LGHNA, CDR2 YSLEER. V was cut by 2 bases and J by 3 bases, with 13 bases left in between. CDR3 in DNA: TGCGCCAGCAGCCAATTGAGGGCGGCTGACACTGAAGCTTTCTTT. Its translation: CASSQLRAADTEAFF.

The chain joins TRBV12-5 to TRBJ2-7; maybe TRBD1 (5 bases). V lost 6 bases and J 4 bases, leaving 16 bases between the germline ends. Germline V gene lookup returns CDR1 LGHNT and CDR2 FRNRAP. CDR3 size: 14 residues. The CDR3 DNA reads TGTGCTAGTGGGTTTCTCAGGGAAGGTTACGAGCAGTACTTC. Protein sequence: CASGFLREGYEQYF.

The J gene is TRBJ2-5, the V gene TRBV28; 7 nucleotides agree with TRBD1. V shed 4 bases, J shed 4 bases, and the junction held 12 bases outside the gene matches. Germline V gives CDR1 MDHEN, CDR2 SYDVKM. The CDR3 has 16 residues. CDR3 sequence: CASSSALTGAGETQYF. DNA of the CDR3: TGTGCCAGCAGTTCGGCGTTAACAGGGGCTGGAGAGACCCAGTACTTC.

This clone showed up just once. This chain links TRBV10-3 with TRBJ1-2, with 8 bases matching TRBD1. With 6 bases clipped from V and 5 bases from J, the junction kept 5 bases outside the gene matches. The CDR3 loop spans 13 amino acids. Germline values: CDR1 ENHRY, CDR2 SYGVKD. The CDR3 coding sequence is TGTGCCATCAGACAGGGGGGACCGTATGGCTACACCTTC. It translates to CAIRQGGPYGYTF.

This chain connects TRBV6-5 to TRBJ1-1, with D possibly matching TRBD1 (6 bases). Germline V CDR1 and CDR2: MNHEY, SVGAGI. Trimming left V 6 bases short and J 2 bases short, with 13 bases between. This CDR3 contains 14 residues. The CDR3 sequence is CASSPRTENTEAFF. Here the CDR3 DNA reads TGTGCCAGCAGCCCTAGGACAGAAAACACTGAAGCTTTCTTT.

The J gene is TRBJ2-7, the V gene TRBV10-2, with TRBD2 matching over 7 bases. With 11 bases clipped from V and 2 bases from J, the junction kept 9 bases outside the gene matches. The V gene's germline CDR1 is WSHSY and CDR2 SAAADI. This CDR3 is 13 amino acids long. The CDR3 coding sequence is TGCGCCGTTAGGGCTAGCGGTGCCTACGAGCAGTACTTC. Translation: CAVRASGAYEQYF.

This clone was seen once. This chain links TRBV9 with TRBJ1-6; 7 bases map to TRBD1. V trimming: 3 bases; J trimming: 7 bases; junction bases outside the gene matches: 4. CDR3 length: 14 amino acids. Germline CDR1 SGDLS, CDR2 YYNGEE. CDR3 nucleotides: TGTGCCAGCAGCGGGGACAGCTTAAATTCACCCCTCCACTTT. It is translated as CASSGDSLNSPLHF.

This clone appeared a few times. The chain uses TRBV5-4 and TRBJ2-1; 7 positions agree with TRBD2. The junction had 4 bases not matched to a gene; V was cut back by 0 bases and J by 4 bases. The CDR3 consists of 15 residues. Per the germline V gene, CDR1 is SGHNT and CDR2 is YYREEE (reference sequence). Written as DNA, the CDR3 is TGTGCCAGCAGCTTGGTCCAGCGGGAATACAATGAGCAGTTCTTC. It encodes CASSLVQREYNEQFF.

This clone appeared once. This chain joins TRBV9 and TRBJ2-7; 15 bases match TRBD2. V lost 4 bases, J lost 6 bases, and 8 bases stayed unmatched. This CDR3 is built from 16 residues. From germline, CDR1 is SGDLS and CDR2 YYNGEE. The CDR3 DNA reads as TGTGCCAGCAGCCCCTGGGGACTAGCGGGGGGCGTCGAGCAGTACTTC. Translating it yields CASSPWGLAGGVEQYF.

This chain joins TRBV5-8 and TRBJ1-5; tentatively, D is TRBD1 (5 bases). CDR3 size: 14 residues. With 2 bases removed from V and 3 bases from J, the gap between germline ends came to 9 bases. The germline V gene encodes CDR1 SGHTS and CDR2 YDEGEE. CDR3 in amino acids: CASSLMDNNQPQHF. The CDR3 region has the DNA TGTGCCAGCAGCTTAATGGACAACAATCAGCCCCAGCATTTT.

This clone showed up just a few times. The rearrangement uses TRBV4-2 and TRBJ1-2; maybe TRBD1 (5 bases). The CDR3 consists of 13 residues. Trimming took off 5 bases at V and 5 bases at J, with 12 bases between the two ends. Germline V lookup: CDR1 LGHNA, CDR2 YNFKEQ. CDR3 in DNA: TGTGCCAGCAGCTCCACAGGCCGGTATGGCTACACCTTC. It encodes CASSSTGRYGYTF.

Turning to this clone: Germline and junction disagree at one end, which may indicate a read error. The chain is built from TRBV7-2 and TRBJ2-3, with D possibly matching TRBD2 (7 bases). The CDR3 consists of 12 residues. Germline V gene sequence: CDR1 SGHTA, CDR2 FQGNSA. Here the CDR3 reads CASSLVGRGPHF. CDR3 bases: TGTGCCAGCAGCTTAGTGGGGCGGGGGCCTCATTTT.

V is TRBV5-1 and J is TRBJ1-1; 7 positions match TRBD1. CDR3 length equals 15 residues. The junction had 10 bases not matched to a gene; V was cut back by 4 bases and J by 4 bases. The germline CDR1 and CDR2 sequences are SGHRS and YFSETQ. The CDR3 sequence: CASSLTGFEATEAFF. CDR3 nucleotides: TGCGCCAGCAGCCTGACAGGGTTTGAAGCCACTGAAGCTTTCTTT.